The 28 T cell receptor beta chains below were found in one sample sequenced in a study of T cell changes during pregnancy in multiple sclerosis. This table comes from immunoSEQ multiplex PCR, and its TCRdb copy is limited to in-frame clones, with some not included. The sample includes some 38,000 clones, around nine tenths of them seen just once. The sample consisted of CD8+ T cells from peripheral blood mononuclear cells, taken in the third trimester of pregnancy. These receptors were obtained from a female donor with multiple sclerosis, enrolled in a pregnancy study.

This chain uses TRBV6-5 with TRBJ1-1; D possibly corresponds to TRBD1 (5 bases). V lost 4 bases to trimming and J lost 3 bases, with 9 bases between them. The germline V gene has CDR1 MNHEY and CDR2 SVGAGI. The CDR3 has 13 amino acids. CDR3 loop: CASSFRADTEAFF. The CDR3 DNA reads TGTGCCAGCAGTTTCAGGGCCGACACTGAAGCTTTCTTT.

V usage is TRBV2 and J usage is TRBJ1-3; maybe TRBD1 (6 bases). V lost 8 bases, J lost 7 bases, and 15 bases lay in between. Germline lookup yields CDR1 SNHLY and CDR2 FYNNEI. The CDR3 is made up of 13 amino acids. The CDR3 sequence is CASETGDSNTIYF. In DNA, the CDR3 is TGTGCCAGCGAGACAGGCGACTCCAACACCATATATTTT.

CDR3 sequence reads: CASSSTPSSYEQYF. CDR3 in DNA: TGTGCCAGCAGTTCCACGCCGAGCTCCTACGAGCAGTACTTC. This chain links TRBV28 with TRBJ2-7; D call uncertain. Germline V gives CDR1 MDHEN, CDR2 SYDVKM. The CDR3 spans 14 residues. Trimming pared 4 bases from V and 0 bases from J, leaving 10 bases between.

The genes are TRBV27 and TRBJ1-1; D is possibly TRBD1 (6 bases). Trimming removed 1 base at V and 3 bases at J, with 9 bases between. This CDR3 comprises 14 residues. Germline V gene sequence: CDR1 MNHEY, CDR2 SMNVEV (reference sequence). The CDR3 DNA is TGTGCCAGCAGTTTATGGGGGGGCCACACTGAAGCTTTCTTT. Translation gives CASSLWGGHTEAFF.

This clone showed up just a few times. The chain has TRBV28 and TRBJ2-3, with D possibly matching TRBD2 (5 bases). Trimming cost V 5 bases and J 2 bases, with 20 bases left between them. The CDR3 is 17 residues long. Looked up from germline, CDR1 is MDHEN and CDR2 is SYDVKM. CDR3 region: CASSLGLPVLLTDTQYF. In DNA form, the CDR3 reads TGTGCCAGCAGTCTCGGACTCCCCGTTCTCCTCACAGATACGCAGTATTTT.

The chain is built from TRBV7-9 and TRBJ2-2, with D possibly TRBD1 on 5 matching bases. Germline V gene lookup returns CDR1 SEHNR and CDR2 FQNEAQ (reference sequence). There are 15 residues in the CDR3. The V and J ends lost 5 bases and 2 bases respectively, with 12 bases between them. The CDR3 sequence: CASSGRVTNTGELFF. Here the CDR3 DNA reads TGTGCCAGCAGCGGCAGGGTTACCAACACCGGGGAGCTGTTTTTT.

In its sample, this clone was seen a few times. CDR3 sequence (DNA): TGTGCCAGCAGCCCGGGACTGGGGGAGGGCTACGAGCAGTACTTC. This encodes CASSPGLGEGYEQYF. The chain combines TRBV7-9 with TRBJ2-7, with 7 bases that match TRBD2. Germline loops: CDR1 SEHNR, CDR2 FQNEAQ (reference sequence). The V segment lost 5 bases and the J segment 3 bases; nucleotides outside the gene matches: 10. This CDR3 has 15 residues.

This clone was detected only once. The V call is TRBV10-3, the J call TRBJ2-7, with D possibly matching TRBD1 (5 bases). CDR1 and CDR2 from the germline V gene are ENHRY and SYGVKD. V lost 2 bases to trimming and J lost 0 bases, with 5 bases between them. The CDR3 runs to 13 residues. The CDR3 coding sequence is TGTGCCATCAGTGAGGACAGCTCCTACGAGCAGTACTTC. Protein: CAISEDSSYEQYF.

As regards this clone: Distinct nucleotide sequences in the sample also encode this CDR3. J is TRBJ1-1 and V is TRBV5-4; no clear D. V was clipped by 0 bases and J by 5 bases, with 11 bases between them. CDR1 is SGHNT and CDR2 is YYREEE in the germline V gene (reference sequence). The CDR3 length is 14 residues. The CDR3 loop reads CASSLAGLRTEAFF. CDR3 DNA sequence: TGTGCCAGCAGCTTGGCCGGTCTGAGGACTGAAGCTTTCTTT.

V gene TRBV2 combines with J gene TRBJ1-4; no clear D. The germline gives CDR1 SNHLY, CDR2 FYNNEI. V lost 7 bases and J lost 5, with 14 bases in between. The CDR3 length is 14 residues. For the CDR3, the DNA is TGTGCCAGCAAAACCTCGGACTGGAATGAAAAACTGTTTTTT. Its protein product is CASKTSDWNEKLFF.

Notes on this clone: Other DNA variants within this sample encode the same CDR3. V gene TRBV28 combines with J gene TRBJ2-7, with D unresolved. The CDR3 contains 13 residues. V was trimmed by 1 base and J by 0 bases, leaving 4 bases between them. CDR1 is MDHEN, CDR2 SYDVKM, per germline. CDR3 residues: CASSLLDSYEQYF. Written as DNA, the CDR3 is TGTGCCAGCAGTTTATTAGACTCCTACGAGCAGTACTTC.

The chain carries TRBV27 and TRBJ2-7; tentative D call: TRBD1 (6 bases). V gave up 3 bases and J gave up 2 bases, with 17 bases separating them. Germline V lookup: CDR1 MNHEY, CDR2 SMNVEV (reference sequence). The CDR3 loop spans 16 amino acids. CDR3 coding DNA: TGTGCCAGCAGTTTTCTTCCCCGACAGGCCCCCTACGAGCAGTACTTC. Protein: CASSFLPRQAPYEQYF.

This clone appeared once. V gene TRBV7-2 combines with J gene TRBJ2-1, with TRBD2 matching over 9 bases. Germline-derived CDR1 and CDR2 are SGHTA and FQGNSA. The CDR3 is 15 residues long. The J segment lost 8 bases and the V segment lost 4 bases, leaving 9 bases of the junction unmatched. CDR3 region: CASSSSGGLLDEQFF. CDR3 bases: TGTGCCAGCAGCTCGAGCGGGGGGCTCCTAGATGAGCAGTTCTTC. Variable domain in full (rest from reference TRBV7-2 and TRBJ2-1): GAGVSQSPSNKVTEKGKDVELRCDPISGHTALYWYRQSLGQGLEFLIYFQGNSAPDKSGLPSDRFSAERTGGSVSTLTIQRTQQEDSAVYLCASSSSGGLLDEQFFGPGTRLTVL.

Only a few counts were recorded for this clone. The chain employs TRBV4-3 and TRBJ1-1; the D gene is possibly TRBD1 (6 bases). V was clipped by 4 bases and J by 5 bases, with 11 bases between them. Germline V CDR1 and CDR2: LGHNA, YSLEER. The CDR3 covers 13 residues. The CDR3 loop reads CASSLHRETEAFF. The CDR3 DNA is TGCGCCAGCAGCCTGCACAGGGAAACTGAAGCTTTCTTT.

This clone has just one count. The V call is TRBV9, the J call TRBJ2-7; no firm D call. CDR3 length: 13 amino acids. Germline V gene lookup returns CDR1 SGDLS and CDR2 YYNGEE. V gave up 0 bases and J gave up 3 bases, with 7 bases separating them. CDR3 nucleotides: TGTGCCAGCAGCGTAGGTCCGTACTACGAGCAGTACTTC. Translating it yields CASSVGPYYEQYF.

This sequence joins TRBV6-6 and TRBJ1-1; possible D gene TRBD1, 6 bases. The germline gives CDR1 MNHNY, CDR2 SVGAGI (reference sequence). Deletions cut 8 bases from V and 1 base from J, with 11 bases between. This CDR3 has 13 amino acids. Written as DNA, the CDR3 is TGTGCCAGCGTTGGGACACCGAACACTGAAGCTTTCTTT. Encoded protein: CASVGTPNTEAFF.

This clone was observed once. V is TRBV4-2 and J is TRBJ2-5, with 10 nucleotides matching TRBD2. CDR3 length: 16 amino acids. The V and J ends lost 4 bases and 5 bases, in that order; junction bases with no gene match: 10. CDR1 and CDR2 (germline): LGHNA, YNFKEQ. This chain's CDR3 is CASSRASGGLGETQYF. The CDR3 DNA reads TGTGCCAGCAGCCGGGCTAGCGGGGGCCTGGGGGAGACCCAGTACTTC.

The rearrangement uses TRBV6-5 and TRBJ2-1; D not certain. The V gene's germline CDR1 is MNHEY and CDR2 SVGAGI. CDR3 length: 13 amino acids. Trimming stripped 1 base from V and 5 bases from J, with 6 bases between. The CDR3 DNA is TGTGCCAGCAGTTACTTAATAAACAATGAGCAGTTCTTC. This translates into CASSYLINNEQFF.

The chain couples TRBV7-9 to TRBJ1-6; D is unresolved. The V gene's germline CDR1 is SEHNR and CDR2 FQNEAQ (reference sequence). The CDR3 extends over 15 amino acids. Between the trimmed V and J ends, which lost 2 bases and 2 bases, there was a span of 7 bases. CDR3 nucleotide sequence: TGTGCCAGCAGCTTACCACTCCCCTATAATTCACCCCTCCACTTT. It is translated as CASSLPLPYNSPLHF. The full variable domain, in which reference TRBV7-9 and TRBJ1-6 provide the parts outside the CDR3, is DTGVSQNPRHKITKRGQNVTFRCDPISEHNRLYWYRQTLGQGPEFLTYFQNEAQLEKSRLLSDRFSAERPKGSFSTLEIQRTEQGDSAMYLCASSLPLPYNSPLHFGNGTRLTVT.

This rearrangement joins TRBV29-1 to TRBJ1-2; perhaps TRBD1 as D (6 bases). The V and J ends lost 2 bases and 4 bases respectively, with 17 bases between them. The length of the CDR3 is 15 residues. Germline CDR1 and CDR2: SQVTM and ANQGSEA. Here the CDR3 reads CSVEHQYRVAYGYTF. CDR3 DNA sequence: TGCAGCGTTGAACATCAATACAGGGTAGCCTATGGCTACACCTTC.

Remarks on this clone: The same CDR3 is also encoded by other DNA sequences in this sample. J is TRBJ1-4 and V is TRBV4-3, with 9 bases lining up with TRBD1. Germline V gene data show CDR1 as LGHNA and CDR2 as YSLEER. V shed 4 bases, J shed 1 base, and the junction held 4 bases outside the gene matches. The CDR3 has 16 amino acids. The CDR3 loop reads CASSRLTGGTNEKLFF. The CDR3 DNA reads as TGCGCCAGCAGCCGATTGACAGGGGGAACTAATGAAAAACTGTTTTTT.

The chain joins TRBV2 to TRBJ2-1; maybe TRBD2 (6 bases). V gave up 6 bases and J gave up 5 bases, with 14 bases separating them. In germline, CDR1 is SNHLY, CDR2 FYNNEI. There are 14 residues in the CDR3. CDR3 loop: CASRTSWGDNEQFF. CDR3 DNA sequence: TGTGCCAGCAGGACTTCTTGGGGGGACAATGAGCAGTTCTTC.

Details on this clone: Different DNA sequences within this sample yield the same CDR3. This chain connects TRBV7-2 to TRBJ2-5; D is perhaps TRBD1 (6 bases). The CDR3 is made up of 15 amino acids. Germline CDR1 SGHTA, CDR2 FQGNSA. The V end was cut by 0 bases, the J end by 0 bases, with 8 bases between. The CDR3 nucleotides read TGTGCCAGCAGCTTAGCAGGGGGTTACCAAGAGACCCAGTACTTC. Translating gives CASSLAGGYQETQYF.

The genes are TRBV11-2 and TRBJ2-5; 7 nucleotides agree with TRBD2. This CDR3 comprises 16 residues. Germline assignment: CDR1 SGHAT and CDR2 FQNNGV. The V segment lost 6 bases and the J segment 5 bases; nucleotides outside the gene matches: 15. DNA for the CDR3: TGTGCCAGCAGGAATCCTAGCGGACCTTCGGTGGAGACCCAGTACTTC. As protein: CASRNPSGPSVETQYF.

This clone was observed once. The genes are TRBV4-3 and TRBJ1-5, with 7 bases identical to TRBD1. Germline CDR1 is LGHNA and CDR2 is YSLEER. There are 17 residues in the CDR3. V lost 0 bases to trimming and J lost 6 bases; unmatched junction nucleotides: 11. CDR3 coding DNA: TGCGCCAGCAGCCAAGACTTCAGGGGGAAGGCGGGTCAGCCCCAGCATTTT. This encodes CASSQDFRGKAGQPQHF.

The chain carries TRBV4-3 and TRBJ2-3, with 8 bases identical to TRBD2. Germline V CDR1 and CDR2: LGHNA, YSLEER. The ends lost 11 bases at V and 6 bases at J; junction bases unmatched: 4. The CDR3 length is 11 residues. CDR3 DNA: TGCGCCTCCCGGGGGGGCGATACGCAGTATTTT. It yields the protein CASRGGDTQYF.

The chain recombines TRBV6-4 with TRBJ2-3; 11 bases line up with TRBD1. J lost 5 bases, V lost 2 bases, and 0 bases had no gene match. The CDR3 spans 14 residues. The V gene's germline CDR1 is MRHNA and CDR2 SNTAGT. This CDR3 reads CASSDGTGGDTQYF. DNA for the CDR3: TGTGCCAGCAGTGACGGGACAGGGGGAGATACGCAGTATTTT.

V and J are TRBV4-2 and TRBJ2-1; 11 bases line up with TRBD2. Germline CDR1 and CDR2: LGHNA and YNFKEQ. This CDR3 has 17 amino acids. The V and J ends lost 1 base and 1 base, in that order; junction bases with no gene match: 3. In DNA, the CDR3 is TGTGCCAGCAGCCAAGTGACTAGCGGGGCTTCCTACAATGAGCAGTTCTTC. It translates to CASSQVTSGASYNEQFF.